The 28 T cell receptor beta chains reported below all come from one sample, sequenced in a study of blood T cell repertoires in COVID-19. Libraries were prepared by immunoSEQ multiplex PCR; TCRdb keeps only in-frame clonotypes and omits some of them. The table has approximately 90,000 clones, around 83% seen once; the top ten hold roughly 25%. The sequenced sample consisted of peripheral blood. All receptors come from a man aged 60 to 75 with acute or convalescent COVID-19.

The V gene is TRBV7-2, the J gene TRBJ1-1; no firm D call. The CDR3 is 14 residues long. Per the germline V gene, CDR1 is SGHTA and CDR2 is FQGNSA. V dropped 1 base and J dropped 0 bases, with 6 bases sitting between them. The CDR3 DNA sequence: TGTGCCAGCAGCTTAGAACCTATGAACACTGAAGCTTTCTTT. Translation: CASSLEPMNTEAFF.

The chain combines TRBV10-3 with TRBJ1-2; D gene unclear. V gave up 7 bases and J gave up 4 bases, with 13 bases separating them. Germline V gives CDR1 ENHRY, CDR2 SYGVKD. CDR3 size: 13 residues. The CDR3, as DNA: TGTGCCATCACTTCGGTCCCGGGCTATGGCTACACCTTC. This sequence encodes CAITSVPGYGYTF.

This rearrangement joins TRBV3-1 (or the pseudogene TRBV3-2) to TRBJ2-3; D is possibly TRBD1 (5 bases). The CDR3 length is 14 residues. V gave up 3 bases and J gave up 2 bases, with 9 bases separating them. Germline loops: CDR1 LGHDT, CDR2 YNNKEL (reference sequence). In DNA, the CDR3 is TGTGCCAGCAGCCAGCGGACATTCACAGATACGCAGTATTTT. Translated, it gives CASSQRTFTDTQYF.

V is TRBV27 and J is TRBJ1-6, with 9 bases aligning to TRBD1. CDR1 is MNHEY, CDR2 SMNVEV, per germline (reference sequence). V shed 6 bases and J 7 bases; nucleotides not matched to a gene: 7. This CDR3 spans 15 amino acids. CDR3 DNA: TGTGCCAGCAGCGTCAGGGACAGGGAGAATTCACCCCTCCACTTT. Translated: CASSVRDRENSPLHF.

This clone was found many times. The V call is TRBV20-1, the J call TRBJ1-2; 7 bases map to TRBD1. CDR1 is DFQATT and CDR2 is SNEGSKA in the germline V gene (reference sequence). After removal of 3 bases from V and 8 bases from J, the junction contained 6 bases not matched to a gene. The CDR3 runs to 12 residues. CDR3 region: CSASIQGWGYTF. The CDR3 DNA follows: TGCAGTGCTAGTATACAGGGGTGGGGCTACACCTTC.

V is TRBV6-7 and J is TRBJ1-4, with 10 nucleotides matching TRBD1. TRBV6-7 is classed as an ORF, of uncertain function. This CDR3 spans 14 amino acids. The V gene end was trimmed by 2 bases and the J gene end by 8 bases; junction bases not matched to a gene: 2. DNA of the CDR3: TGTGCCAGCAGTTACGGACAGGGGGGCGAAAAACTGTTTTTT. As protein: CASSYGQGGEKLFF.

This clone was found once. This rearrangement joins TRBV12-3 or TRBV12-4 to TRBJ1-5; no definite D call. Trimming removed 9 bases at V and 0 bases at J, with 9 bases between. CDR3 size: 13 residues. CDR3 in DNA: TGTGCCAGTCGGGGTTTTAGCAATCAGCCCCAGCATTTT. This gives the protein CASRGFSNQPQHF.

The V call is TRBV12-5, the J call TRBJ1-1; 7 bases agree with TRBD1. The germline V gene encodes CDR1 LGHNT and CDR2 FRNRAP. J gave up 0 bases and V 1 base, and 2 bases lay outside the gene matches. CDR3 length: 15 amino acids. Here the CDR3 DNA reads TGTGCTAGTGGTTTGGCAGGGGGTCTGAACACTGAAGCTTTCTTT. It encodes CASGLAGGLNTEAFF.

Written as DNA, the CDR3 is TGTGCCAGTACCTTCTGGCAGGGGAAGAGGGGCGGGGAGCTGTTTTTT. Its translation: CASTFWQGKRGGELFF. The chain recombines TRBV19 with TRBJ2-2; tentative D call: TRBD1 (6 bases). The germline CDR1 and CDR2 sequences are LNHDA and SQIVND (reference sequence). This CDR3 comprises 16 residues. V lost 7 bases and J lost 7, with 22 bases in between. Variable domain in full (rest from reference TRBV19 and TRBJ2-2): DGGITQSPKYLFRKEGQNVTLSCEQNLNHDAMYWYRQDPGQGLRLIYYSQIVNDFQKGDIAEGYSVSREKKESFPLTVTSAQKNPTAFYLCASTFWQGKRGGELFFGEGSRLTVL.

The sample holds a few counts of this clone. V gene TRBV11-2 combines with J gene TRBJ1-4, with D tentatively TRBD1 (5 bases). There are 16 residues in the CDR3. The germline gives CDR1 SGHAT, CDR2 FQNNGV. Trimming removed 6 bases from V and 0 bases from J, with 14 bases in between. CDR3 in amino acids: CASSKGQAATNEKLFF. Here the CDR3 DNA reads TGTGCCAGCAGTAAGGGGCAAGCTGCAACTAATGAAAAACTGTTTTTT. Filled out from reference TRBV11-2 and TRBJ1-4, the complete variable domain reads EAGVAQSPRYKIIEKRQSVAFWCNPISGHATLYWYQQILGQGPKLLIQFQNNGVVDDSQLPKDRFSAERLKGVDSTLKIQPAKLEDSAVYLCASSKGQAATNEKLFFGSGTQLSVL.

J is TRBJ1-2 and V is TRBV7-2, with D possibly being TRBD1 (5 bases). V was pared by 4 bases and J by 4 bases, with 13 bases between. There are 14 residues in the CDR3. Germline V CDR1 and CDR2: SGHTA, FQGNSA. CDR3 in amino acids: CASSSWVGGYGYTF. The CDR3 DNA reads TGTGCCAGCAGCTCCTGGGTGGGGGGCTATGGCTACACCTTC.

J is TRBJ2-3 and V is TRBV18; tentative D call: TRBD1 (6 bases). This CDR3 comprises 13 residues. V shed 8 bases and J shed 0 bases, with 9 bases lying between them. Germline lookup yields CDR1 KGHSH and CDR2 LQKENI. CDR3 DNA: TGTGCCAGCGCTCAGGGGAGCACAGATACGCAGTATTTT. Its protein product is CASAQGSTDTQYF.

This chain joins TRBV12-3 or TRBV12-4 and TRBJ1-2; a possible D gene is TRBD1 (6 bases). The CDR3 is 13 residues long. Trimming stripped 5 bases from V and 7 bases from J, with 14 bases between. CDR3 region: CASSLLQGFGYTF. The CDR3 bases are TGTGCCAGCAGTCTCCTCCAGGGGTTTGGCTACACCTTC.

CDR3 region: CASSYGGTAKNIQYF. The CDR3 coding sequence is TGTGCCAGCAGTTACGGGGGGACCGCCAAAAACATTCAGTACTTC. The chain links TRBV6-2 or TRBV6-3 to TRBJ2-4, with TRBD2 as a possible D gene (6 bases). Germline CDR1 reads MNHEY; CDR2 reads SVGEGT. The CDR3 covers 15 residues. Trimming cost V 2 bases and J 1 base, with 9 bases left between them.

The V and J genes are TRBV5-1 and TRBJ1-3; D is possibly TRBD1 (6 bases). V was pared by 4 bases and J by 0 bases, with 8 bases between. The germline gives CDR1 SGHRS, CDR2 YFSETQ. The CDR3 sequence is 14 residues long. The CDR3 nucleotides are TGCGCCAGCAGCCCCAGGGGCTCTGGAAACACCATATATTTT. Protein: CASSPRGSGNTIYF. Using reference TRBV5-1 and TRBJ1-3 for the parts outside the CDR3, the full variable domain is KAGVTQTPRYLIKTRGQQVTLSCSPISGHRSVSWYQQTPGQGLQFLFEYFSETQRNKGNFPGRFSGRQFSNSRSEMNVSTLELGDSALYLCASSPRGSGNTIYFGEGSWLTVV.

The chain couples TRBV6-5 to TRBJ1-6, with 8 bases lining up with TRBD1. CDR1 is MNHEY, CDR2 SVGAGI, per germline. The length of the CDR3 is 15 residues. Losses at the gene ends were 7 bases for V and 4 bases for J; bases not matched to a gene: 6. CDR3 in amino acids: CASNLDRGYNSPLHF. CDR3 coding DNA: TGTGCCAGCAATTTAGACAGGGGATATAATTCACCCCTCCACTTT.

The chain employs TRBV7-2 and TRBJ1-2; weak D call: TRBD1 (5 bases). CDR1 is SGHTA, CDR2 FQGNSA, per germline. This CDR3 region has 17 residues. V gave up 1 base and J gave up 3 bases, with 18 bases separating them. CDR3 sequence (DNA): TGTGCCAGCAGCTTAGTGATCGACAGCGTAAAGCACTATGGCTACACCTTC. Amino acid sequence: CASSLVIDSVKHYGYTF.

In this sample, this clone turned up a few times. The chain's CDR3 is CASSPLRGVDQPQHF. The CDR3 nucleotides read TGTGCCAGCTCACCTCTTAGGGGTGTGGATCAGCCCCAGCATTTT. The genes are TRBV18 and TRBJ1-5; D might be TRBD1 (5 bases). The germline CDR1 and CDR2 sequences are KGHSH and LQKENI. The CDR3 is made up of 15 amino acids. Deletions cut 3 bases from V and 5 bases from J, with 14 bases between.

This rearrangement joins TRBV9 to TRBJ2-3; 16 bases match TRBD2. CDR1 is SGDLS and CDR2 is YYNGEE in the germline V gene. The CDR3 is made up of 20 amino acids. The J segment lost 1 base and the V segment lost 3 bases, leaving 11 bases of the junction unmatched. The DNA of the CDR3 is TGTGCCAGCAGCGCGCCGGGACTAGCGGGGGGGCGGGGAGGCACAGATACGCAGTATTTT. This encodes CASSAPGLAGGRGGTDTQYF.

V is TRBV28 and J is TRBJ1-2; D is unresolved. From germline, CDR1 is MDHEN and CDR2 SYDVKM. V was trimmed by 3 bases and J by 1 base, leaving 6 bases between them. The CDR3 is made up of 13 amino acids. CDR3 loop: CASSLQINYGYTF. In nucleotides, the CDR3 is TGTGCCAGCAGTTTGCAGATTAACTATGGCTACACCTTC.

The V and J genes are TRBV7-3 and TRBJ2-3; 12 positions match TRBD1. J gave up 5 bases and V 5 bases, and 5 bases lay outside the gene matches. CDR1 and CDR2 from the germline V gene are SGHTA and FQGTGA. The CDR3 has 15 amino acids. Here the CDR3 reads CASSRDRGRQDTQYF. The CDR3 nucleotides are TGTGCCAGCAGCCGGGACAGGGGGCGGCAAGATACGCAGTATTTT.

The CDR3 reads CATATPARGRETQYF. The CDR3 DNA reads TGTGCCACCGCAACCCCGGCAAGGGGGCGGGAGACCCAGTACTTC. The chain employs TRBV15 and TRBJ2-5, with TRBD1 matching over 7 bases. V shed 8 bases and J 5 bases; nucleotides not matched to a gene: 14. The germline CDR1 and CDR2 sequences are LNHNV and YYDKDF (reference sequence). This CDR3 is built from 15 residues.

The gene calls are TRBV29-1 and TRBJ2-5; 8 bases are a match to TRBD1. The germline gives CDR1 SQVTM, CDR2 ANQGSEA. The CDR3 covers 14 residues. After removal of 6 bases from V and 6 bases from J, the junction contained 12 bases not matched to a gene. This CDR3 reads CSVSGGEVSKTQYF. Here the CDR3 DNA reads TGCAGCGTCTCAGGGGGCGAGGTTTCTAAGACCCAGTACTTC.

The V call is TRBV5-8, the J call TRBJ1-2; weak D call: TRBD1 (6 bases). The CDR3 is made up of 15 amino acids. V lost 1 base, J lost 6 bases, and 16 bases lay in between. CDR1 SGHTS and CDR2 YDEGEE come from the germline V gene. CDR3 loop: CASSLSNRVINGYTF. The CDR3 bases are TGTGCCAGCAGCTTGAGCAACAGGGTTATTAATGGCTACACCTTC.

The V and J genes are TRBV27 and TRBJ1-6; the match to TRBD1 covers 8 bases. The CDR3 covers 19 residues. V lost 5 bases to trimming and J lost 0 bases; unmatched junction nucleotides: 12. Per germline, CDR1 MNHEY and CDR2 SMNVEV (reference sequence). Written as DNA, the CDR3 is TGTGCCAGCAGTCAATGGACAGGGATTATTGGCTCCTATAATTCACCCCTCCACTTT. Protein product: CASSQWTGIIGSYNSPLHF.

This clone was recorded once. The chain employs TRBV4-1 and TRBJ1-1; D remains ambiguous. The ends were cut back, 1 base at V and 1 base at J, with 7 bases in the middle. From germline, CDR1 is MGHRA and CDR2 YSYEKL. The CDR3 is made up of 14 amino acids. For the CDR3, the DNA is TGCGCCAGCAGCCAAGGAAGGAGGAACACTGAAGCTTTCTTT. This translates into CASSQGRRNTEAFF.

The chain carries TRBV10-3 and TRBJ1-3, with D possibly matching TRBD1 (5 bases). V lost 10 bases and J 0 bases, leaving 10 bases between the germline ends. The germline V gene encodes CDR1 ENHRY and CDR2 SYGVKD. The CDR3 is made up of 13 amino acids. CDR3 amino acids: CATKTVSGNTIYF. The CDR3 DNA follows: TGTGCCACTAAGACAGTCTCTGGAAACACCATATATTTT.

The rearrangement joins TRBV18 to TRBJ2-5, with TRBD2 identical over 10 bases. The ends lost 2 bases at V and 6 bases at J; junction bases unmatched: 9. The V gene's germline CDR1 is KGHSH and CDR2 LQKENI. This CDR3 is built from 16 residues. The CDR3 loop reads CASSPTTAGGLKTQYF. In DNA, the CDR3 is TGTGCCAGCTCACCAACTACAGCGGGGGGGCTAAAGACCCAGTACTTC.